One and the same sample provided the 21 T cell receptor beta chains below, sequenced in a study of read filtering for tumor transcriptome and immune sequencing. The library was built from roughly 400 ng RNA with molecular barcoded adaptors for alpha/delta and beta/gamma chains. TCRdb passed the reads through MiXCR, listing each CDR3 protein once. The table includes 100,000 to 150,000 distinct CDR3 sequences, over 10% detected once. Specimen: a population of CD138-negative cells sorted from bone marrow. All receptors derive from a donor over 35 with multiple myeloma.

At least ten counts were recorded for this clonotype. The gene calls are TRBV20-1 and TRBJ1-1; D may be TRBD1 (5 bases). V was shortened by 4 bases and J by 0 bases, with 12 bases between the two germline ends. The germline V gene has CDR1 DFQATT and CDR2 SNEGSKA (reference sequence). The CDR3 is 14 residues long. CDR3 coding DNA: TGCAGTGCTAAGTATCCAGGGATGAACACTGAAGCTTTCTTT. This translates into CSAKYPGMNTEAFF.

The sample holds many counts of this clonotype. The chain links TRBV5-1 to TRBJ2-7, with 11 bases lining up with TRBD2. Per the germline V gene, CDR1 is SGHRS and CDR2 is YFSETQ. V trimming: 4 bases; J trimming: 4 bases; junction bases outside the gene matches: 1. The CDR3 consists of 13 residues. The CDR3 DNA reads TGCGCCAGCAGCAGGACTAGCGGGTACGAGCAGTACTTC. Its translation: CASSRTSGYEQYF.

This clonotype was recorded at least ten times. The DNA of the CDR3 is TGTGCCAGCAGCCAAGTCTCTAACAGGGCGTTCGGCTATGGCTACACCTTC. This encodes CASSQVSNRAFGYGYTF. The chain couples TRBV14 to TRBJ1-2, with D maybe TRBD1 (6 bases). This CDR3 has 17 amino acids. In germline, CDR1 is SGHDN, CDR2 FVKESK. The V end was cut by 1 base, the J end by 4 bases, with 19 bases between. Looking up the rest from reference TRBV14 and TRBJ1-2 gives the full variable domain: EAGVTQFPSHSVIEKGQTVTLRCDPISGHDNLYWYRRVMGKEIKFLLHFVKESKQDESGMPNNRFLAERTGGTYSTLKVQPAELEDSGVYFCASSQVSNRAFGYGYTFGSGTRLTVV.

This clonotype appeared many times. Here the CDR3 reads CASKQGHYEQYF. The CDR3 DNA reads as TGTGCCAGCAAACAGGGACACTACGAGCAGTACTTC. This chain uses TRBV6-6 with TRBJ2-7; weak D call: TRBD1 (6 bases). CDR1 and CDR2 from the germline V gene are MNHNY and SVGAGI (reference sequence). The CDR3 contains 12 residues. V lost 7 bases, J lost 3 bases, and 10 bases lay in between.

The V gene is TRBV15, the J gene TRBJ1-2, with D perhaps TRBD1 (6 bases). CDR3 size: 15 residues. With 5 bases removed from V and 12 bases from J, the gap between germline ends came to 25 bases. Germline CDR1 reads LNHNV; CDR2 reads YYDKDF (reference sequence). This CDR3 is CATSLRGTSHYSHTF. For the CDR3, the DNA is TGTGCCACCAGCCTACGCGGGACATCACACTATAGCCACACCTTC.

At least ten counts were recorded for this clonotype. V and J are TRBV7-9 and TRBJ2-2; D may be TRBD2 (5 bases). V lost 4 bases, J lost 4 bases, and 16 bases lay in between. Germline assignment: CDR1 SEHNR and CDR2 FQNEAQ (reference sequence). The CDR3 sequence is 16 residues long. The CDR3 is CASSSTRARATGELFF. The CDR3 DNA follows: TGTGCCAGCAGCTCCACCCGGGCGCGGGCCACCGGGGAGCTGTTTTTT.

This clonotype was detected ten times or more. The J gene is TRBJ1-1, the V gene TRBV5-1, with D perhaps matching TRBD1 (6 bases). CDR1 SGHRS and CDR2 YFSETQ come from the germline V gene. V was pared by 0 bases and J by 1 base, with 13 bases between. The CDR3 contains 16 residues. CDR3 bases: TGCGCCAGCAGCTTGGCCTTAGGGGGGTCGAACACTGAAGCTTTCTTT. Translation: CASSLALGGSNTEAFF.

This clonotype was found many times. This chain uses TRBV7-9 with TRBJ1-1, with a tentative D call TRBD1 (6 bases). The CDR3 contains 14 residues. Germline CDR1 reads SEHNR; CDR2 reads FQNEAQ (reference sequence). Trimming pared 5 bases from V and 7 bases from J, leaving 17 bases between. CDR3 protein: CASSKEGGTLEAFF. The DNA of the CDR3 is TGTGCCAGCAGCAAAGAGGGGGGGACCCTTGAAGCTTTCTTT.

This clonotype showed up just once. Since a much larger clone is just one base distant, this may be a read error. The J gene is TRBJ2-3, the V gene TRBV20-1; D may correspond to TRBD1 or TRBD2 (5 bases each). Per germline, CDR1 DFQATT and CDR2 SNEGSKA (reference sequence). The V gene lost 2 bases and the J gene lost 3 bases, with 12 bases spanning the gap. This CDR3 region has 14 residues. The CDR3 sequence is CSARRVWGTDTQYF. The CDR3 DNA sequence: TGCAGTGCTAGAAGGGTCTGGGGGACAGATACGCAGTATTTT.

This sequence joins TRBV27 and TRBJ2-3; no clear D. Deletions cut 6 bases from V and 2 bases from J, with 18 bases between. There are 16 residues in the CDR3. The germline V gene has CDR1 MNHEY and CDR2 SMNVEV (reference sequence). CDR3 residues: CASSEGYTEYTDTQYF. Written as DNA, the CDR3 is TGTGCCAGCAGCGAAGGTTACACGGAATACACAGATACGCAGTATTTT.

This clonotype was found many times. The J gene is TRBJ1-5, the V gene TRBV18; perhaps TRBD1 as D (6 bases). The germline V gene encodes CDR1 KGHSH and CDR2 LQKENI. The CDR3 runs 15 residues. The V end lost 3 bases, the J end lost 0 bases, and 9 bases lay between the germline ends. The DNA of the CDR3 is TGTGCCAGCTCACCCCAGGGGTATAGCAATCAGCCCCAGCATTTT. This codes for CASSPQGYSNQPQHF.

There are many counts of this clonotype. The chain links TRBV7-2 to TRBJ2-1, with TRBD2 matching over 8 bases. The V segment lost 5 bases and the J segment 2 bases; nucleotides outside the gene matches: 5. This CDR3 is 15 amino acids long. Germline V gene sequence: CDR1 SGHTA, CDR2 FQGNSA. The CDR3 loop reads CASSRAGDPYNEQFF. CDR3 nucleotide sequence: TGTGCCAGCAGCCGAGCGGGAGACCCCTACAATGAGCAGTTCTTC. The full variable domain, its missing parts supplied by reference TRBV7-2 and TRBJ2-1, is GAGVSQSPSNKVTEKGKDVELRCDPISGHTALYWYRQSLGQGLEFLIYFQGNSAPDKSGLPSDRFSAERTGGSVSTLTIQRTQQEDSAVYLCASSRAGDPYNEQFFGPGTRLTVL.

To note about this clonotype: With a much larger clone just one base away, this may be a read error. The rearrangement links TRBV3-1 to TRBJ1-1; D unclear. Germline CDR1 and CDR2: LGHDT and YNNKEL (reference sequence). This CDR3 is built from 16 residues. CDR3 sequence: CASSQGPGGVRTEAYF. The CDR3 region has the DNA TGTGCCAGCAGCCAAGGTCCCGGCGGGGTGCGAACTGAAGCTTACTTT.

The gene calls are TRBV6-5 and TRBJ2-2, with 10 bases identical to TRBD2. The CDR3 is 15 amino acids. With 8 bases clipped from V and 5 bases from J, the junction kept 8 bases outside the gene matches. Looked up from germline, CDR1 is MNHEY and CDR2 is SVGAGI. The CDR3 region is CASRRSSGSTGELFF. The CDR3 DNA reads TGTGCCAGCCGGAGATCTAGCGGGAGTACCGGGGAGCTGTTTTTT.

This clonotype was observed many times. CDR3 protein: CSAHTGGETQYF. The CDR3 DNA follows: TGCAGTGCTCATACAGGGGGAGAGACCCAGTACTTC. The chain uses TRBV20-1 and TRBJ2-5, with 8 bases fitting TRBD1. The J segment lost 4 bases and the V segment lost 5 bases, leaving 3 bases of the junction unmatched. Germline V gives CDR1 DFQATT, CDR2 SNEGSKA (reference sequence). This CDR3 region has 12 residues.

A remark on this clonotype: This could be a read error, since a much larger clone is one nucleotide away. The conserved phenylalanine or tryptophan is not found at the CDR3 terminus, so this likely reflects a read error. The chain recombines TRBV7-2 with TRBJ2-1; 7 bases match TRBD2. The J segment lost 4 bases and the V segment lost 5 bases, leaving 5 bases of the junction unmatched. The germline V gene encodes CDR1 SGHTA and CDR2 FQGNSA. The CDR3 length is 14 residues. The chain's CDR3 is CASSRQRDYNEQFL. Written as DNA, the CDR3 is TGTGCCAGCAGCCGCCAGCGGGATTACAATGAGCAGTTCCTC.

This clonotype was seen many times. The genes are TRBV2 and TRBJ1-2, with a weak D call TRBD1 (5 bases). The germline V and J ends were trimmed by 9 bases and 4 bases, with 12 bases remaining between them. The CDR3 spans 12 residues. Per germline, CDR1 SNHLY and CDR2 FYNNEI. The CDR3 reads CASRTRFYGYTF. The CDR3 DNA reads as TGTGCCAGTAGGACAAGATTCTATGGCTACACCTTC.

This clonotype came up many times. The chain uses TRBV6-2 or TRBV6-3 and TRBJ2-1; 14 positions match TRBD2. Germline CDR1 MNHEY, CDR2 SVGEGT. V lost 6 bases, J lost 8 bases, and 6 bases stayed unmatched. This CDR3 is 15 amino acids long. CDR3 DNA sequence: TGTGCCAGCAGCTGGGGGGGACTAGCGGGAGATGAGCAGTTCTTC. It codes for CASSWGGLAGDEQFF.

This clonotype was seen at least ten times. The chain carries TRBV6-1 and TRBJ2-1; the D is unclear. With 7 bases removed from V and 4 bases from J, the gap between germline ends came to 5 bases. In germline, CDR1 is MNHNS, CDR2 SASEGT. The CDR3 runs 11 residues. For the CDR3, the DNA is TGTGCCAGCACCAGATACAATGAGCAGTTCTTC. Its protein is CASTRYNEQFF.

This clonotype was observed many times. The chain joins TRBV29-1 to TRBJ2-1; TRBD2 might be the D (5 bases). Per germline, CDR1 SQVTM and CDR2 ANQGSEA. The CDR3 has 12 amino acids. Between the trimmed V and J ends, which lost 5 bases and 2 bases, there was a span of 7 bases. Here the CDR3 reads CSVSGAYNEQFF. In DNA form, the CDR3 reads TGCAGCGTTTCCGGGGCCTACAATGAGCAGTTCTTC.

This clonotype appeared many times. This chain connects TRBV14 to TRBJ1-1; TRBD1 matches 8 bases. The CDR3 runs to 15 residues. V shed 3 bases and J 4 bases; nucleotides not matched to a gene: 7. Germline CDR1 SGHDN, CDR2 FVKESK. The CDR3 reads CASSHRGLGGTEAFF. The CDR3 DNA reads as TGTGCCAGCAGCCACAGGGGGCTTGGTGGCACTGAAGCTTTCTTT. Full variable domain (missing parts from reference TRBV14 and TRBJ1-1): EAGVTQFPSHSVIEKGQTVTLRCDPISGHDNLYWYRRVMGKEIKFLLHFVKESKQDESGMPNNRFLAERTGGTYSTLKVQPAELEDSGVYFCASSHRGLGGTEAFFGQGTRLTVV.